This TCR beta chain was recorded in a study of T cell responses to AZD1222 COVID-19 vaccine (dated by TCRdb to the early 2020s). With respect to the entire study: TCR sequencing was performed for 230 to 250 trial participants, of whom around 200 were given two doses of AZD1222 and 26 were given two doses of MenACWY control vaccine. Enrollment into the trials was organized by age into subgroups of 18-55, 56-69 and 70-plus years, and those subgroups contained roughly 150, 30 and 60 TCR-sequenced participants, respectively.

The CDR3 regions of human TCRbeta chains were analyzed by immunosequencing. Per the original workflow: TCRs in the repertoires were compared against a reference library of SARS-CoV-2-specific TCRs that had been generated with the MIRA antigen-specificity platform. Breadth was defined as the fraction of unique TCRs that were SARS-CoV-2-associated, and depth was defined as the fraction of total T cells that were SARS-CoV-2-associated. Using the MIRA data, each spike-specific TCR was assigned both to the spike region to which the TCR was reactive and to a CD4 or CD8 class. Log10-transformed breadth and depth values were compared by one-way ANOVA with Sidak's multiple comparisons tests. TCRdb took this table from immuneACCESS and kept in-frame rearrangements with V and J called. Such tables lack part of the clones; where checked against another copy, unresolved V genes explain under half of the gap, and the rest is unexplained. V and J calls and clone size are given by that table; D and trimming were obtained from the DNA. The sample table contains around 46,000 clones; only one count was recorded for about nine tenths of them. About 5% of the sample goes to the ten largest clones.

In light of the paper, this sample's time point label describes: about 28 days (+/-7) after the second vaccine dose. AZD1222 recipients whose second dose came at about 4 weeks and those whose second dose came at about 12 weeks were combined into one group, since spike-specific TCR depth and breadth did not differ between the two schedules. The vaccinee samples were drawn from two UK trials, COV001 and COV002, one of which was a single-blind randomized controlled phase 2/3 trial testing AZD1222 (ChAdOx1 nCoV-19) in healthy adults. For TCRbeta chain sequencing, PBMC samples from trial participants were taken at day 0 and at day 28 after the second dose. The research as a whole found: Reportedly, almost half of the unique spike-specific TCRs recognized epitopes lying outside the regions that are mutated in the B.1.351 and B.1.1.7 variants. CD4 TCRs associated with the vaccine covered the entire spike protein, and the dominant responses were in regions 160-218 and 743-854. After two AZD1222 doses, spike-specific TCR breadth and depth were significantly higher than at day 0 and than in MenACWY recipients. Because no day 14 peak-response samples were available, the repertoires could be characterized only after the peak T cell response. Conclusions about previously exposed vaccinees are limited, since just a handful of AZD1222 recipients were seropositive for SARS-CoV-2 at baseline. In the small 56-69-year group, the increase in depth fell short of significance, most likely because of low power. Most participants were white British and females outnumbered males, and the authors suggested that clonal diversity may have been underestimated.

About this clone itself: Its recognized antigen is unknown. Per-nucleotide qualities are absent, and no much larger clonotype sits a single base away.

The CDR3, from cysteine to phenylalanine, totals 14 residues. Left in the record is the CDR3 DNA by itself, 42 bases read in frame from the first base. As encoded in the germline V gene, CDR1 is ENHRY while CDR2 is SYGVKD. Trimming at the junction amounts to 4 bases on V and 7 bases on J, and the germline ends lie 14 bases apart. The rearranged chain carries TRBV10-3 and TRBJ2-1; the D gene is perhaps TRBD1 or TRBD2, as each covers 5 bases. The receptor's source is an adult who received the AZD1222 COVID-19 vaccine. Sequencing was performed on peripheral blood, taken 28 days after the second AZD1222 dose. CDR3 sequence: CAISVSGRANEQFF. The DNA is as follows: TGTGCCATCAGTGTGTCGGGGCGCGCGAATGAGCAGTTCTTC.